The 16 T cell receptor beta chains given below trace back to one sample, sequenced in a study of T cell responses to AZD1222 COVID-19 vaccine. The method was immunoSEQ multiplex PCR; TCRdb's version includes in-frame clones alone and lacks a portion of them. The top ten hold approximately 5% of the sample, which has over 120,000 clones, 86% seen once. This specimen was peripheral blood, taken 28 days after the second AZD1222 dose. These receptors were collected from an adult who received the AZD1222 COVID-19 vaccine.

The chain uses TRBV7-9 and TRBJ2-1, with TRBD1 matching 11 bases. This CDR3 region has 13 residues. Losses at the gene ends were 8 bases for V and 8 bases for J; bases not matched to a gene: 5. Germline CDR1 SEHNR, CDR2 FQNEAQ (reference sequence). The CDR3 DNA reads as TGTGCCAGCGCGGGGACAGGGGGATATGAGCAGTTCTTC. Its translation: CASAGTGGYEQFF. The whole variable domain, filled in from reference TRBV7-9 and TRBJ2-1, reads DTGVSQNPRHKITKRGQNVTFRCDPISEHNRLYWYRQTLGQGPEFLTYFQNEAQLEKSRLLSDRFSAERPKGSFSTLEIQRTEQGDSAMYLCASAGTGGYEQFFGPGTRLTVL.

This chain uses TRBV7-2 with TRBJ1-5, with no clear D. The germline V gene encodes CDR1 SGHTA and CDR2 FQGNSA. The CDR3 spans 15 residues. With 1 base removed from V and 5 bases from J, the gap between germline ends came to 12 bases. The CDR3 is CASSLVGAWDQPQHF. The CDR3 region has the DNA TGTGCCAGCAGCTTAGTCGGCGCCTGGGATCAGCCCCAGCATTTT.

The chain employs TRBV7-8 and TRBJ2-7; D remains ambiguous. In germline, CDR1 is SGHVS, CDR2 FQNEAQ. Trimming removed 0 bases from V and 2 bases from J, with 8 bases in between. The CDR3 consists of 14 residues. In nucleotides, the CDR3 is TGTGCCAGCAGCTTAGCGGGATCCCCCTACGAGCAGTACTTC. Translating gives CASSLAGSPYEQYF. Together with reference TRBV7-8 and TRBJ2-7, the CDR3 gives the full variable domain: GAGVSQSPRYKVAKRGQDVALRCDPISGHVSLFWYQQALGQGPEFLTYFQNEAQLDKSGLPSDRFFAERPEGSVSTLKIQRTQQEDSAVYLCASSLAGSPYEQYFGPGTRLTVT.

This chain links TRBV6-4 with TRBJ1-6, with D tentatively TRBD1 (6 bases). V was pared by 6 bases and J by 8 bases, with 14 bases between. The CDR3 runs to 14 residues. CDR1 and CDR2 (germline): MRHNA, SNTAGT. The CDR3 region has the DNA TGTGCCAGCAGAGAACAGGGTCGGCATTCACCCCTCCACTTT. Translated: CASREQGRHSPLHF.

The gene calls are TRBV27 and TRBJ1-5, with 7 bases that match TRBD1. Losses at the gene ends were 6 bases for V and 4 bases for J; bases not matched to a gene: 6. Germline assignment: CDR1 MNHEY and CDR2 SMNVEV (reference sequence). The CDR3 is 14 amino acids. The CDR3 nucleotides are TGTGCCAGCAGATACGGGACAGCAAATCAGCCCCAGCATTTT. Its translation is CASRYGTANQPQHF.

This clone was observed at least ten times. The chain recombines TRBV3-1 (or the pseudogene TRBV3-2) with TRBJ2-7, with TRBD2 identical over 7 bases. V trimming: 1 base; J trimming: 3 bases; junction bases outside the gene matches: 9. Germline CDR1 reads LGHDT; CDR2 reads YNNKEL (reference sequence). This CDR3 contains 16 residues. The CDR3 DNA sequence: TGTGCCAGCAGCCAAGCCGGGGGACTACAGTACTACGAGCAGTACTTC. It translates to CASSQAGGLQYYEQYF.

The chain combines TRBV12-5 with TRBJ2-1, with D perhaps matching TRBD1 or TRBD2 (5 bases each). Between the trimmed V and J ends, which lost 11 bases and 0 bases, there was a span of 14 bases. CDR3 length equals 14 residues. Looked up from germline, CDR1 is LGHNT and CDR2 is FRNRAP. CDR3 bases: TGTGCTGTTACCGAGGGGCCCTCCTACAATGAGCAGTTCTTC. It yields the protein CAVTEGPSYNEQFF.

The chain uses TRBV29-1 and TRBJ2-5; 8 bases map to TRBD2. Trimming removed 4 bases from V and 4 bases from J; junction bases left unmatched: 2. The CDR3 consists of 12 residues. The germline V gene has CDR1 SQVTM and CDR2 ANQGSEA. Here the CDR3 reads CSVAGGPETQYF. The CDR3 DNA reads as TGCAGCGTTGCGGGAGGGCCAGAGACCCAGTACTTC.

This rearrangement joins TRBV9 to TRBJ2-2; a possible D gene is TRBD2 (6 bases). Germline CDR1 reads SGDLS; CDR2 reads YYNGEE. This CDR3 spans 17 amino acids. V shed 4 bases and J shed 0 bases, with 16 bases lying between them. The CDR3 sequence: CASSLSPGEANTGELFF. The CDR3 coding sequence is TGTGCCAGCAGCCTATCTCCTGGGGAGGCGAACACCGGGGAGCTGTTTTTT.

This chain uses TRBV5-4 with TRBJ2-5; D possibly corresponds to TRBD2 (7 bases). This CDR3 has 13 residues. CDR1 is SGHNT, CDR2 YYREEE, per germline (reference sequence). V was pared by 3 bases and J by 4 bases, with 10 bases between. CDR3 sequence: CASSWGGTETQYF. The CDR3 nucleotides are TGTGCCAGCAGCTGGGGGGGCACAGAGACCCAGTACTTC.

The genes are TRBV28 and TRBJ2-3, with 12 bases aligning to TRBD2. Germline trimming cut 2 bases from V and 10 bases from J; bases unmatched to any gene: 7. The CDR3 is made up of 15 amino acids. Germline V gene data show CDR1 as MDHEN and CDR2 as SYDVKM. CDR3 sequence: CASSLLGSSGGAQYF. CDR3 DNA sequence: TGTGCCAGCAGTTTACTCGGGTCTAGCGGGGGGGCGCAGTATTTT.

The chain uses TRBV4-1 and TRBJ2-4; no firm D call. Germline CDR1 is MGHRA and CDR2 is YSYEKL. V was trimmed by 1 base and J by 2 bases, leaving 12 bases between them. CDR3 length equals 16 residues. CDR3 bases: TGCGCCAGCAGCCAAGCGGTAGCCGGGTCCAAAAACATTCAGTACTTC. This gives the protein CASSQAVAGSKNIQYF.

Note on this clone: A clone one base away is much larger, so this may be a read error. The CDR3 DNA reads as TGTGCCAGCAGCTTCGACATAGGGTGCGAGCAGTACTTC. It translates to CASSFDIGCEQYF. V usage is TRBV7-2 and J usage is TRBJ2-7; unclear D gene. CDR3 length: 13 residues. The V and J ends lost 3 bases and 6 bases respectively, with 12 bases between them. Germline lookup yields CDR1 SGHTA and CDR2 FQGNSA. The full variable domain, with the rest looked up from reference TRBV7-2 and TRBJ2-7, is GAGVSQSPSNKVTEKGKDVELRCDPISGHTALYWYRQSLGQGLEFLIYFQGNSAPDKSGLPSDRFSAERTGGSVSTLTIQRTQQEDSAVYLCASSFDIGCEQYFGPGTRLTVT.

CDR3 nucleotide sequence: TGTGCCAGCAGCCAAGACCCGGGACTAGCGAGCGACGAGCAGTACTTC. Translated: CASSQDPGLASDEQYF. This rearrangement joins TRBV3-1 (or the pseudogene TRBV3-2) to TRBJ2-7; 10 positions match TRBD2. The trim removed 0 bases at V and 5 bases at J, leaving 7 bases unmatched. This CDR3 has 16 amino acids. Germline V gives CDR1 LGHDT, CDR2 YNNKEL (reference sequence).

The chain couples TRBV7-2 to TRBJ2-7; D uncertain. CDR3 size: 14 residues. Trimming removed 1 base at V and 0 bases at J, with 7 bases between. CDR1 is SGHTA and CDR2 is FQGNSA in the germline V gene. CDR3 sequence (DNA): TGTGCCAGCAGCTTAGGGGCGGACTCCTACGAGCAGTACTTC. Its protein is CASSLGADSYEQYF.

In regard to this clone: This sample includes further DNA sequences coding for the same CDR3. The chain has TRBV18 and TRBJ2-5, with D possibly being TRBD1 (5 bases). CDR1 and CDR2 (germline): KGHSH, LQKENI. This CDR3 is 13 amino acids long. Trimming cost V 2 bases and J 1 base, with 5 bases left between them. This CDR3 is CASSPGAQETQYF. In DNA form, the CDR3 reads TGTGCCAGCTCACCAGGGGCCCAAGAGACCCAGTACTTC. Variable domain in full (rest from reference TRBV18 and TRBJ2-5): NAGVMQNPRHLVRRRGQEARLRCSPMKGHSHVYWYRQLPEEGLKFMVYLQKENIIDESGMPKERFSAEFPKEGPSILRIQQVVRGDSAAYFCASSPGAQETQYFGPGTRLLVL.